This T cell receptor (beta chain) derives from a study of Ad26.COV2.S vaccination and SARS-CoV-2 variants. Study at large: The trial was COV1001 and the donor's arm was Ad26.COV2.S. Notes on the study in general: An underestimation of total T cell responses may have resulted from the TCR breadth and depth analyses.

In its sample, this clone was seen once. The antigen is unknown. Germline CDR1 LNHDA, CDR2 SQIVND (reference sequence). This CDR3 comprises 12 residues. V dropped 4 bases and J dropped 6 bases, with 7 bases sitting between them. Regarding treatment: roughly 18 received Ad26.COV2.S at low or high dose, single or two shots; several received placebo; per-sample allocation not given. All samples were drawn on day 63, counting from the first vaccine or placebo injection. Donation came from an adult in Boston who was aged 18-55 years. Using immunoSEQ multiplex PCR, the repertoire was profiled, and TCRdb retains in-frame clones only, with some absent. Among approximately 360,000 clones listed, 83% were seen once.

This material consisted of peripheral blood, taken in a trial of Ad26.COV2.S vaccine versus placebo. This clonotype was sampled from a person aged 18-65 years who received the Ad26.COV2.S COVID-19 vaccine or a placebo. J is TRBJ2-1 and V is TRBV19; no definite D call. CDR3 residues: CASSTTLNEQFF. The CDR3 DNA is TGTGCCAGTAGTACCACTCTCAATGAGCAGTTCTTC.